This T cell receptor (beta chain) appears in the sequencing data of a study of T cells in Graves' hyperthyroidism and ophthalmopathy. Enrolled ophthalmopathy patients presented with a Clinical Activity Score of at least 3, a NOSPECS grade of at least 4, and disease duration under 3 months. Lactation, pregnancy, other autoimmune disease or uncontrolled infection led to exclusion of patients. Study results and caveats: The model forecast ophthalmopathy, anticipating it by a median about 7 months before onset.

From RNA transcripts, TCR beta CDR3 regions were amplified. Researchers ran a first-round RT-PCR on the TCR CDR3 using the HTBI primer set. TCRdb re-analysed the multiplex PCR reads in MiXCR, keeping a single row per CDR3 protein. Of more than 500,000 distinct CDR3 sequences listed, around 15% were seen once; the top ten hold about 31%. Worth noting for this clonotype: Its antigen is unidentified.

Germline CDR1 is SGHAT and CDR2 is FQNNGV. The CDR3 runs 16 residues. With 1 base removed from V and 2 bases from J, the gap between germline ends came to 11 bases. The receptor was isolated from a woman aged 25 to 39 with Graves' ophthalmopathy. The sequencing input was blood. The chain has TRBV11-2 and TRBJ2-2; D unclear. The CDR3 reads CASSLGVGPNTGELFF. Here the CDR3 DNA reads TGTGCCAGCAGCTTAGGAGTAGGCCCTAACACCGGGGAGCTGTTTTTT.